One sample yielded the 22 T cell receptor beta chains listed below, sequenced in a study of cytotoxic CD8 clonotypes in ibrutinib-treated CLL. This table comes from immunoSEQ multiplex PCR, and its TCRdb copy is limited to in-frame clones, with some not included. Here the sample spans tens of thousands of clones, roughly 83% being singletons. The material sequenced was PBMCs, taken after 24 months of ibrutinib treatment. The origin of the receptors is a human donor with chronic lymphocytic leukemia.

In DNA, the CDR3 is TGTGCCAGCAGGAGACAGTTTATAGCCAAAAACATTCAGTACTTC. It translates to CASRRQFIAKNIQYF. The J gene is TRBJ2-4, the V gene TRBV5-8; a weak D match, TRBD1 (5 bases). V lost 5 bases to trimming and J lost 0 bases, with 12 bases between them. Germline-derived CDR1 and CDR2 are SGHTS and YDEGEE. CDR3 size: 15 residues.

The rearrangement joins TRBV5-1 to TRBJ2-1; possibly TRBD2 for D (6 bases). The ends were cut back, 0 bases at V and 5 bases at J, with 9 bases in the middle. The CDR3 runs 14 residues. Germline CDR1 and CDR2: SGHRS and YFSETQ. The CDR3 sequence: CASSLAASDNEQFF. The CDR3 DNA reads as TGCGCCAGCAGCTTGGCCGCTAGCGACAATGAGCAGTTCTTC.

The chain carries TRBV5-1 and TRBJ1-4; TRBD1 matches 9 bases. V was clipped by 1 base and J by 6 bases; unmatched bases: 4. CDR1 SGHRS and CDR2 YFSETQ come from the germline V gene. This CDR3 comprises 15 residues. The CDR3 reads CASSLLGQGYEKLFF. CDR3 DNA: TGCGCCAGCAGCTTGTTGGGACAGGGCTATGAAAAACTGTTTTTT. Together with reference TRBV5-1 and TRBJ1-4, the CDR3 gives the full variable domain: KAGVTQTPRYLIKTRGQQVTLSCSPISGHRSVSWYQQTPGQGLQFLFEYFSETQRNKGNFPGRFSGRQFSNSRSEMNVSTLELGDSALYLCASSLLGQGYEKLFFGSGTQLSVL.

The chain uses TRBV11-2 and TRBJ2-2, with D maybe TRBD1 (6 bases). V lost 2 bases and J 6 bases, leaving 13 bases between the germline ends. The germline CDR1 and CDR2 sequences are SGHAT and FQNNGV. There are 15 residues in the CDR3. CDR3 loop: CASSLFIQGSGELFF. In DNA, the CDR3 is TGTGCCAGCAGCTTATTCATACAGGGATCCGGGGAGCTGTTTTTT.

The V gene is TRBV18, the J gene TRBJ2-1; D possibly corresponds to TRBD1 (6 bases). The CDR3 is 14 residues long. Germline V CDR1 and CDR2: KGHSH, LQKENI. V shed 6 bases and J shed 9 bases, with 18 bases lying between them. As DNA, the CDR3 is TGTGCCAGCTCCCCAAACTTTGGACAGCCTGAGCAGTTCTTC. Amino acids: CASSPNFGQPEQFF.

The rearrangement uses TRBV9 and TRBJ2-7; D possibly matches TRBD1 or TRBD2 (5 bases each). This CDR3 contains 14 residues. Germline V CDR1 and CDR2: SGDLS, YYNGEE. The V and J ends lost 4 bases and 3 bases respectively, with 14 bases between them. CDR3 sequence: CASSIRDHSYEQYF. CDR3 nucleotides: TGTGCCAGCAGCATCCGGGACCACAGCTACGAGCAGTACTTC.

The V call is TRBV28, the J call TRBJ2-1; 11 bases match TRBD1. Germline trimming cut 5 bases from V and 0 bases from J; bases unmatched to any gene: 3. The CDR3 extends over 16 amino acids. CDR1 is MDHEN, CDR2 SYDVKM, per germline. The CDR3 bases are TGTGCCAGCAGTGGACAGGGGGCGAACTCCTACAATGAGCAGTTCTTC. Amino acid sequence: CASSGQGANSYNEQFF.

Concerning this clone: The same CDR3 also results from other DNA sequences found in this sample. CDR3 in amino acids: CAWRRQVQETQYF. The CDR3 region has the DNA TGTGCCTGGAGACGACAGGTCCAAGAGACCCAGTACTTC. The chain couples TRBV30 to TRBJ2-5; tentative D call: TRBD1 (6 bases). Trimming took 3 bases from V and 1 from J, leaving 9 bases between them. The CDR3 runs 13 residues. Germline values: CDR1 GTSNPN, CDR2 SVGIG (reference sequence). Full variable domain (remainder filled in from reference TRBV30 and TRBJ2-5): SQTIHQWPATLVQPVGSPLSLECTVEGTSNPNLYWYRQAAGRGLQLLFYSVGIGQISSEVPQNLSASRPQDRQFILSSKKLLLSDSGFYLCAWRRQVQETQYFGPGTRLLVL.

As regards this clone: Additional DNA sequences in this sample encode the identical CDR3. The CDR3 reads CASSLGSNQPQHF. CDR3 nucleotides: TGCGCCAGCAGCTTGGGGAGCAATCAGCCCCAGCATTTT. This chain connects TRBV5-1 to TRBJ1-5; no clear D. The germline gives CDR1 SGHRS, CDR2 YFSETQ. CDR3 length equals 13 residues. V was trimmed by 0 bases and J by 1 base, leaving 2 bases between them.

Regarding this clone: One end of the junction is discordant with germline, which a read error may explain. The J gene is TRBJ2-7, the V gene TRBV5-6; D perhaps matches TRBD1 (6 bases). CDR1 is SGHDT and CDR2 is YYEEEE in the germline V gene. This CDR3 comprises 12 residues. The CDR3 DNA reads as TGTGCCAGCAGCTACGGACAGAACGAGCAGTGCTTC. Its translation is CASSYGQNEQCF.

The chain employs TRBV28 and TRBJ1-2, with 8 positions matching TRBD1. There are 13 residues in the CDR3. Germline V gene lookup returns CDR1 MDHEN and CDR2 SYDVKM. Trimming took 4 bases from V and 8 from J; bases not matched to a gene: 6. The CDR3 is CASSSGGAGGYTF. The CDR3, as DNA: TGTGCCAGCAGTTCAGGGGGCGCAGGGGGCTACACCTTC.

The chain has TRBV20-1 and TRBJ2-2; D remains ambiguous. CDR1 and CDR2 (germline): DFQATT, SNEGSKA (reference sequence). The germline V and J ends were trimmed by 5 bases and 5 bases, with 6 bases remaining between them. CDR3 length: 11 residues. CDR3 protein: CSAGLTGELFF. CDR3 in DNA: TGCAGTGCTGGATTGACCGGGGAGCTGTTTTTT.

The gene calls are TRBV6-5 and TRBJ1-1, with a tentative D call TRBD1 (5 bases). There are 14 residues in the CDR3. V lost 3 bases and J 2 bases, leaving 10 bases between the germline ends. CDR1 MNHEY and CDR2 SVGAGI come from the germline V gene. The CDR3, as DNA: TGTGCCAGCAGTTATGGCAGGGCAAACACTGAAGCTTTCTTT. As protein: CASSYGRANTEAFF.

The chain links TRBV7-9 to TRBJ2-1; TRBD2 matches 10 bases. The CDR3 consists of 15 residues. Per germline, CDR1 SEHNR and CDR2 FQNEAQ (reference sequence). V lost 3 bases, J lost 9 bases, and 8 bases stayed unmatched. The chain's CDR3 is CASSFFLAGEGEQFF. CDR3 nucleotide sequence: TGTGCCAGCAGCTTTTTCCTAGCGGGAGAGGGTGAGCAGTTCTTC. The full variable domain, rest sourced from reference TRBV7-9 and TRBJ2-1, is DTGVSQNPRHKITKRGQNVTFRCDPISEHNRLYWYRQTLGQGPEFLTYFQNEAQLEKSRLLSDRFSAERPKGSFSTLEIQRTEQGDSAMYLCASSFFLAGEGEQFFGPGTRLTVL.

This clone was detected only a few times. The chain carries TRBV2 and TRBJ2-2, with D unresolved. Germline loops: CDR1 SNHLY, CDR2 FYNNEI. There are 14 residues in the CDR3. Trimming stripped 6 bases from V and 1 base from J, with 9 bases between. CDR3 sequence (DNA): TGTGCCAGCAGAAGGACGGTGAACACCGGGGAGCTGTTTTTT. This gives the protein CASRRTVNTGELFF.

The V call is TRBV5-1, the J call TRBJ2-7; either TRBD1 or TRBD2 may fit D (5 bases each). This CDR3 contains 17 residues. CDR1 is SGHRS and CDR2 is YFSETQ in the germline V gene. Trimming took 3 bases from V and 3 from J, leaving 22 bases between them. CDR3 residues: CASSSITGERTGYEQYF. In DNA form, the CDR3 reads TGCGCCAGCAGCTCCATTACAGGAGAGCGGACGGGCTACGAGCAGTACTTC.

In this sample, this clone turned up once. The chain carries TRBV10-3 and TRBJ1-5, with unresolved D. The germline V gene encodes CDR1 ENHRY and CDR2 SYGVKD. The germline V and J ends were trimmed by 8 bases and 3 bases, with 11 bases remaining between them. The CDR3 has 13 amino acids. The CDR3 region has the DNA TGTGCCATCTCCGGAGGTCTCAATCAGCCCCAGCATTTT. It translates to CAISGGLNQPQHF.

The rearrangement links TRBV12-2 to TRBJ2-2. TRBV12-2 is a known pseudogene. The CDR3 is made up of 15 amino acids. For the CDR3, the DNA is TGTGCAAGTCGCTTAGCGGCGTACCGGCCCGGGGAGCTGTTTTTT. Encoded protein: CASRLAAYRPGELFF.

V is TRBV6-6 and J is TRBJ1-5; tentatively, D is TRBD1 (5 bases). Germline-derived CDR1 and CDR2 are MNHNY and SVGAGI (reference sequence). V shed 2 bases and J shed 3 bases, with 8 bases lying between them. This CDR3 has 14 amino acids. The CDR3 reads CASSYGGINQPQHF. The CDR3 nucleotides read TGTGCCAGCAGTTACGGGGGAATCAATCAGCCCCAGCATTTT.

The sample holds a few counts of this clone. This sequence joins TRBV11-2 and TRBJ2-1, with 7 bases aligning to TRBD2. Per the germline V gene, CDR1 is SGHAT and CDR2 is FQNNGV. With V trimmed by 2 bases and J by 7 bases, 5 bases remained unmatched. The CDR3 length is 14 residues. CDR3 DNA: TGTGCCAGCAGCTTAAGATCCGGGGGGAATGAGCAGTTCTTC. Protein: CASSLRSGGNEQFF.

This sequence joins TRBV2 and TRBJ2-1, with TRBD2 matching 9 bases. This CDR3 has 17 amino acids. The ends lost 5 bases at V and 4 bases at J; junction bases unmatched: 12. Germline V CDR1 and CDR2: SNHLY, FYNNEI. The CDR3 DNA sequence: TGTGCCAGCAGTCCACCTAGGCGGGAGGGCCGATACAATGAGCAGTTCTTC. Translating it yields CASSPPRREGRYNEQFF. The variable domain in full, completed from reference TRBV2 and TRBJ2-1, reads EPEVTQTPSHQVTQMGQEVILRCVPISNHLYFYWYRQILGQKVEFLVSFYNNEISEKSEIFDDQFSVERPDGSNFTLKIRSTKLEDSAMYFCASSPPRREGRYNEQFFGPGTRLTVL.

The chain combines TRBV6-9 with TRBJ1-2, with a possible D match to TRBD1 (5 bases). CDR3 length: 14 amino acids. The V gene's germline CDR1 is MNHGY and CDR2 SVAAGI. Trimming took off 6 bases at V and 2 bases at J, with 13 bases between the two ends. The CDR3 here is CASRHTQGNYGYTF. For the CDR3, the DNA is TGTGCCAGCAGACATACCCAGGGAAACTATGGCTACACCTTC.